This TCR beta chain was observed in a study of shared clonotypes between healthy human individuals. This CDR3 is 17 amino acids long. Germline V gene data show CDR1 as ENHRY and CDR2 as SYGVKD. Germline trimming cut 0 bases from V and 7 bases from J; bases unmatched to any gene: 12. Here immunoSEQ multiplex PCR was the method, and the copy in TCRdb shows in-frame clones only, minus some. The sample yields roughly 2.2 million clones, 85% to 95% seen once. The clonotype originates from a man younger than 30 in good health. Some clones in this sample may be carry-over from other donors' samples. This chain uses TRBV10-3 with TRBJ2-4; TRBD2 agrees at 7 bases. What was sequenced was naive CD4+ T cells from PBMCs. The sample's subset: CD45RA+ positively selected. The CDR3 sequence: CAISESSGRGPGNIQYF. CDR3 nucleotides: TGTGCCATCAGTGAGTCTTCGGGGAGGGGCCCCGGGAACATTCAGTACTTC.